This T cell receptor beta chain comes out of a study of T cells in Graves' hyperthyroidism and ophthalmopathy. Study-level information: Peripheral blood was acquired at first diagnosis, ahead of any therapy whatsoever. Study-level findings and limits: A model of 13 V-J features distinguished ophthalmopathy from stable hyperthyroidism.

This clonotype was detected a few times. Antigen unknown. Ophthalmopathy patients had moderate-to-severe active disease, CAS ≥3, NOSPECS ≥4, and disease duration under 3 months. Uncontrolled infection, other autoimmune disease, pregnancy and lactation each barred patients from inclusion. The CDR3 regions of TCR beta were amplified from RNA transcripts. First-round RT-PCR of the TCR CDR3 relied on the HTBI primer set. TCRdb analysed the multiplex PCR reads with MiXCR anew, one entry per CDR3 protein. The sample shows hundreds of thousands of distinct CDR3 sequences, about 20% of them seen only once. Sequencing was carried out using blood. This TCR came from a young man with Graves' ophthalmopathy.

CDR3 sequence (DNA): TGTGCCAGCCTGGGGACTAGCGGGAGGTTAAACATTCAGTACTTC. Encoded protein: CASLGTSGRLNIQYF. This chain connects TRBV28 to TRBJ2-4, with 15 bases matching TRBD2. CDR1 and CDR2 (germline): MDHEN, SYDVKM. The length of the CDR3 is 15 residues. With 8 bases clipped from V and 6 bases from J, the junction kept 5 bases outside the gene matches.